This record covers a single TCR beta chain. What it recognizes is unknown. The entry originates in a study of OX40 agonist ivuxolimab in advanced cancers. Across the whole study: The patients' treatment was ivuxolimab, an agonistic anti-OX40 (CD134) antibody. The dose-escalation cohort had hepatocellular carcinoma, melanoma, renal cell or head and neck cancer. Study-level results: Antigen specificity of clonally expanded peripheral T cells was not established.

Profiling relied on immunoSEQ multiplex PCR, and the TCRdb table lists in-frame clones only, not all of them. Altogether 55,000 to 65,000 clones are present, about 86% being singletons, with the ten largest covering 0.8% to 1%. V gave up 4 bases and J gave up 1 base; unmatched junction bases: 2. There are 15 residues in the CDR3. The germline CDR1 and CDR2 sequences are SGHRS and YFSETQ. The chain recombines TRBV5-1 with TRBJ2-2; 9 nucleotides align to TRBD2. The sequencing here drew on CD4+ or CD8+ T cells sorted from blood, taken in a trial of the OX40 agonist ivuxolimab. This TCR derives from an adult with an advanced solid tumor such as melanoma, head and neck, liver or kidney cancer. The CDR3 sequence is CASSELAGNTGELFF. The CDR3 nucleotides read TGCGCCAGCAGCGAACTAGCGGGGAACACCGGGGAGCTGTTTTTT. Drawing the rest from reference TRBV5-1 and TRBJ2-2, the complete variable domain is KAGVTQTPRYLIKTRGQQVTLSCSPISGHRSVSWYQQTPGQGLQFLFEYFSETQRNKGNFPGRFSGRQFSNSRSEMNVSTLELGDSALYLCASSELAGNTGELFFGEGSRLTVL.